This entry lists 28 T cell receptor beta chains sequenced from one sample in a study of blood T cell repertoires in COVID-19. Method: immunoSEQ multiplex PCR; TCRdb's copy keeps in-frame clones and lacks some. Of 60,000 to 70,000 clones listed, 84% were seen once; the top ten hold 8.5% to 10%. Source material: peripheral blood. Source of these receptors: a man aged 45-65 years with active COVID-19.

The chain joins TRBV6-1 to TRBJ1-1; unclear D gene. Germline V CDR1 and CDR2: MNHNS, SASEGT. The CDR3 loop spans 15 amino acids. V lost 2 bases and J 6 bases, leaving 16 bases between the germline ends. The CDR3 sequence: CASSERIRLIAEAFF. CDR3 sequence (DNA): TGTGCCAGCAGTGAAAGGATCAGGTTGATAGCTGAAGCTTTCTTT.

The chain carries TRBV9 and TRBJ2-2; perhaps TRBD1 as D (6 bases). The CDR3 covers 14 residues. V lost 4 bases and J lost 6, with 13 bases in between. The germline V gene has CDR1 SGDLS and CDR2 YYNGEE. CDR3 in DNA: TGTGCCAGCAGCTTACAGGGTACGGCCGGGGAGCTGTTTTTT. Its translation is CASSLQGTAGELFF.

J is TRBJ2-3 and V is TRBV27, with 10 nucleotides matching TRBD2. This CDR3 is 15 amino acids long. Germline values: CDR1 MNHEY, CDR2 SMNVEV (reference sequence). The J segment lost 3 bases and the V segment lost 6 bases, leaving 6 bases of the junction unmatched. The CDR3 loop reads CASSLSGRGTDTQYF. The CDR3 nucleotides are TGTGCCAGCAGCCTAAGCGGGAGGGGGACAGATACGCAGTATTTT.

The chain links TRBV12-5 to TRBJ2-3; 11 nucleotides agree with TRBD2. Germline assignment: CDR1 LGHNT and CDR2 FRNRAP. The CDR3 sequence is 15 residues long. The junction had 6 bases not matched to a gene; V was cut back by 4 bases and J by 6 bases. The CDR3 sequence: CASGWGLAVRDTQYF. The CDR3 bases are TGTGCTAGTGGTTGGGGACTAGCGGTAAGGGATACGCAGTATTTT.

This rearrangement joins TRBV3-1 (or the pseudogene TRBV3-2) to TRBJ2-2; D gene uncertain. This CDR3 comprises 13 residues. From germline, CDR1 is LGHDT and CDR2 YNNKEL (reference sequence). With 3 bases removed from V and 4 bases from J, the gap between germline ends came to 6 bases. The CDR3 region is CASSQLSTGELFF. CDR3 nucleotide sequence: TGTGCCAGCAGCCAGTTGAGCACCGGGGAGCTGTTTTTT.

The chain uses TRBV5-1 and TRBJ2-7; possible D gene TRBD1, 5 bases. The CDR3 consists of 12 residues. Trimming took 6 bases from V and 5 from J, leaving 12 bases between them. CDR1 is SGHRS, CDR2 YFSETQ, per germline. DNA for the CDR3: TGCGCCAGCATCGCAGACAGTAACGAGCAGTACTTC. The encoded protein is CASIADSNEQYF.

The gene calls are TRBV6-4 and TRBJ2-3; 7 nucleotides agree with TRBD1. In germline, CDR1 is MRHNA, CDR2 SNTAGT. The CDR3 extends over 15 amino acids. Unmatched junction bases numbered 9, after V lost 7 bases and J lost 2 bases. CDR3 sequence reads: CASTQTGNPTDTQYF. The CDR3 DNA is TGTGCCAGCACCCAGACAGGGAACCCCACAGATACGCAGTATTTT.

The count of this clone is one. V is TRBV5-4 and J is TRBJ2-7; 9 positions match TRBD2. CDR3 length: 14 residues. V trimming: 4 bases; J trimming: 5 bases; junction bases outside the gene matches: 7. Germline CDR1 SGHNT, CDR2 YYREEE (reference sequence). CDR3 protein: CASSGGTSSNEQYF. In DNA form, the CDR3 reads TGTGCCAGCAGCGGCGGGACTAGCAGTAACGAGCAGTACTTC.

The V and J genes are TRBV5-1 and TRBJ1-3; D is ambiguous. CDR1 is SGHRS and CDR2 is YFSETQ in the germline V gene. Trimming pared 0 bases from V and 0 bases from J, leaving 10 bases between. The CDR3 is 16 residues long. The CDR3 loop is CASSLVSAFSGNTIYF. The CDR3 bases are TGCGCCAGCAGCTTGGTTAGCGCATTCTCTGGAAACACCATATATTTT.

Only one count was recorded for this clone. This sequence joins TRBV9 and TRBJ2-3; TRBD1 might be the D (6 bases). Trimming stripped 4 bases from V and 0 bases from J, with 15 bases between. Germline values: CDR1 SGDLS, CDR2 YYNGEE. The CDR3 is 16 residues long. The CDR3 bases are TGTGCCAGCAGCAAAACAGGGTCCTCTAGCACAGATACGCAGTATTTT. Its protein is CASSKTGSSSTDTQYF. Filled out from reference TRBV9 and TRBJ2-3, the complete variable domain reads DSGVTQTPKHLITATGQRVTLRCSPRSGDLSVYWYQQSLDQGLQFLIQYYNGEERAKGNILERFSAQQFPDLHSELNLSSLELGDSALYFCASSKTGSSSTDTQYFGPGTRLTVL.

V gene TRBV6-1 combines with J gene TRBJ1-5; D uncertain. Germline CDR1 and CDR2: MNHNS and SASEGT. Trimming took 7 bases from V and 3 from J, leaving 10 bases between them. The CDR3 covers 13 residues. The CDR3 here is CASTLQTNQPQHF. The CDR3 DNA is TGTGCCAGCACGCTACAGACCAATCAGCCCCAGCATTTT.

The chain joins TRBV11-2 to TRBJ2-1, with unresolved D. Trimming shortened V by 4 bases and J by 0 bases, and 10 bases separated the two germline ends. This CDR3 region has 15 residues. Germline CDR1 reads SGHAT; CDR2 reads FQNNGV. In DNA form, the CDR3 reads TGTGCCAGCAGCTCAACTTCGAGCTCCTACAATGAGCAGTTCTTC. It translates to CASSSTSSSYNEQFF.

The rearrangement joins TRBV29-1 to TRBJ1-1; D unresolved. Germline V gene sequence: CDR1 SQVTM, CDR2 ANQGSEA. The V end lost 8 bases, the J end lost 3 bases, and 16 bases lay between the germline ends. This CDR3 spans 13 amino acids. The CDR3 bases are TGCAGCTCCAGATTAGTGAGGGACACTGAAGCTTTCTTT. This sequence encodes CSSRLVRDTEAFF.

V usage is TRBV19 and J usage is TRBJ2-3; possibly TRBD2 for D (6 bases). Germline V gene sequence: CDR1 LNHDA, CDR2 SQIVND (reference sequence). This CDR3 has 15 amino acids. The ends were cut back, 6 bases at V and 2 bases at J, with 15 bases in the middle. The CDR3 DNA sequence: TGTGCCAGTAGGTCCCCCGGGGGAGACACAGATACGCAGTATTTT. Its protein product is CASRSPGGDTDTQYF.

The rearrangement links TRBV12-5 to TRBJ1-5; weak D call: TRBD1 (6 bases). V was cut by 6 bases and J by 1 base, with 13 bases left in between. This CDR3 spans 15 amino acids. CDR1 LGHNT and CDR2 FRNRAP come from the germline V gene. The CDR3 sequence is CASGMETGSNQPQHF. The DNA of the CDR3 is TGTGCTAGTGGGATGGAAACAGGGAGCAATCAGCCCCAGCATTTT. Looking up the rest from reference TRBV12-5 and TRBJ1-5 gives the full variable domain: DARVTQTPRHKVTEMGQEVTMRCQPILGHNTVFWYRQTMMQGLELLAYFRNRAPLDDSGMPKDRFSAEMPDATLATLKIQPSEPRDSAVYFCASGMETGSNQPQHFGDGTRLSIL.

The chain is built from TRBV6-2 or TRBV6-3 and TRBJ2-7, with TRBD1 matching over 9 bases. Germline trimming cut 6 bases from V and 6 bases from J; bases unmatched to any gene: 12. Germline CDR1 reads MNHEY; CDR2 reads SVGEGT. CDR3 length: 15 amino acids. CDR3 sequence (DNA): TGTGCCAGCAGCCCTACCGGGACAGGGCCTGGCGAGCAGTACTTC. Translating it yields CASSPTGTGPGEQYF.

The rearrangement joins TRBV18 to TRBJ2-1; 8 positions agree with TRBD2. The CDR3 sequence is 15 residues long. The V and J ends lost 8 bases and 7 bases, in that order; junction bases with no gene match: 13. Germline loops: CDR1 KGHSH, CDR2 LQKENI. The CDR3 region has the DNA TGTGCCAGCACCCCCCTGGCGGGAGGCTATAATGAGCAGTTCTTC. Amino acid sequence: CASTPLAGGYNEQFF.

The V gene is TRBV19, the J gene TRBJ2-2, with 9 bases that match TRBD2. Trimming took 4 bases from V and 7 from J; bases not matched to a gene: 7. CDR3 size: 15 residues. CDR1 and CDR2 from the germline V gene are LNHDA and SQIVND (reference sequence). The CDR3 reads CASSSGRAVVGELFF. In DNA form, the CDR3 reads TGTGCCAGTAGTAGCGGGAGGGCCGTCGTCGGGGAGCTGTTTTTT. The variable domain in full, completed from reference TRBV19 and TRBJ2-2, reads DGGITQSPKYLFRKEGQNVTLSCEQNLNHDAMYWYRQDPGQGLRLIYYSQIVNDFQKGDIAEGYSVSREKKESFPLTVTSAQKNPTAFYLCASSSGRAVVGELFFGEGSRLTVL.

The chain employs TRBV18 and TRBJ2-3, with 8 bases aligning to TRBD2. V gave up 1 base and J gave up 5 bases; unmatched junction bases: 2. Germline V gene data show CDR1 as KGHSH and CDR2 as LQKENI. This CDR3 spans 14 amino acids. The DNA of the CDR3 is TGTGCCAGCTCACCACTAGCGGGGTTAGATACGCAGTATTTT. This codes for CASSPLAGLDTQYF.

The rearrangement uses TRBV2 and TRBJ1-4, with D maybe TRBD1 (6 bases). The germline CDR1 and CDR2 sequences are SNHLY and FYNNEI. V was clipped by 4 bases and J by 3 bases, with 12 bases between them. This CDR3 spans 15 amino acids. The CDR3 here is CASSVAGTPNEKLFF. CDR3 sequence (DNA): TGTGCCAGCAGTGTAGCCGGGACACCTAATGAAAAACTGTTTTTT.

The chain is built from TRBV5-1 and TRBJ2-6; unclear D gene. CDR1 and CDR2 (germline): SGHRS, YFSETQ. The CDR3 has 13 amino acids. V gave up 7 bases and J gave up 6 bases, with 11 bases separating them. CDR3 sequence: CASGASEANVLTF. CDR3 DNA sequence: TGCGCCAGCGGAGCCTCGGAGGCCAACGTCCTGACTTTC.

V and J are TRBV4-1 and TRBJ2-7; D may be TRBD2 (7 bases). Germline CDR1 MGHRA, CDR2 YSYEKL. The CDR3 runs to 16 residues. The V and J ends lost 0 bases and 3 bases respectively, with 15 bases between them. The CDR3 DNA reads TGCGCCAGCAGCCAAGATTCCCAGGGGACTAACTACGAGCAGTACTTC. It yields the protein CASSQDSQGTNYEQYF.

DNA for the CDR3: TGTGCCAGCAGCCCGGGGGCTAACTATGGCTACACCTTC. Its protein is CASSPGANYGYTF. The J gene is TRBJ1-2, the V gene TRBV5-6; D might be TRBD1 (5 bases). This CDR3 has 13 amino acids. V was cut by 4 bases and J by 0 bases, with 7 bases left in between. Germline CDR1 reads SGHDT; CDR2 reads YYEEEE.

This sequence joins TRBV29-1 and TRBJ1-2, with a weak D call TRBD1 (5 bases). Per germline, CDR1 SQVTM and CDR2 ANQGSEA. V lost 5 bases and J 4 bases, leaving 17 bases between the germline ends. The CDR3 runs 14 residues. Here the CDR3 reads CSVLQATGGYGYTF. The CDR3, as DNA: TGCAGCGTTCTTCAGGCGACCGGGGGCTATGGCTACACCTTC.

Only one count was recorded for this clone. This chain uses TRBV6-6 with TRBJ1-4; perhaps TRBD1 as D (6 bases). Trimming cost V 2 bases and J 5 bases, with 15 bases left between them. Germline values: CDR1 MNHNY, CDR2 SVGAGI (reference sequence). CDR3 size: 16 residues. CDR3 loop: CASSYGYGQPNEKLFF. As DNA, the CDR3 is TGTGCCAGCAGTTACGGATATGGACAGCCCAATGAAAAACTGTTTTTT.

The chain links TRBV11-2 to TRBJ2-1, with 12 bases aligning to TRBD2. This CDR3 contains 17 residues. The germline gives CDR1 SGHAT, CDR2 FQNNGV. The V gene end was trimmed by 3 bases and the J gene end by 6 bases; junction bases not matched to a gene: 9. The CDR3 nucleotides read TGTGCCAGCAGCTTGTGGACTAGCGGGAAGGGGGGCAATGAGCAGTTCTTC. It is translated as CASSLWTSGKGGNEQFF.

The chain uses TRBV7-6 and TRBJ2-7, with TRBD2 matching over 7 bases. V dropped 3 bases and J dropped 5; count of bases not matched to a gene: 7. Germline V gives CDR1 SGHVS, CDR2 FNYEAQ. The CDR3 has 14 residues. The CDR3 DNA sequence: TGTGCCAGCAGCTTGGGAGGGCCACGGGACGAGCAGTACTTC. This translates into CASSLGGPRDEQYF.

The table lists this clone with a few counts. V is TRBV15 and J is TRBJ1-2, with D uncertain. Trimming stripped 0 bases from V and 8 bases from J, with 16 bases between. The CDR3 is made up of 15 amino acids. Germline CDR1 and CDR2: LNHNV and YYDKDF (reference sequence). The CDR3 DNA reads TGTGCCACCAGCAGAGATCCTGAGGGCGGGGAAGGCTACACCTTC. Amino acid sequence: CATSRDPEGGEGYTF.